This TCR beta chain emerged from a study of blood T cell repertoires in COVID-19. Across the study: In each case, the material was cDNA or gDNA derived from T cells, B-cell-depleted T cells, or PBMCs.

CDR1 is SQVTM and CDR2 is ANQGSEA in the germline V gene. The CDR3 sequence is 18 residues long. With 0 bases clipped from V and 2 bases from J, the junction kept 12 bases outside the gene matches. Per the original data handling: From reference gene primer amplification, estimates of nucleated cell counts were derived. Profiled with immunoSEQ multiplex PCR; TCRdb holds only in-frame clones, not every one. The V and J calls and the clone size are those of that table, but D and trimming were determined from the DNA. This sample carries roughly 230,000 clones, 75% to 90% of them seen once, and the ten largest clones take around 4.6%.

V is TRBV29-1 and J is TRBJ2-5, with TRBD2 identical over 10 bases. Sequenced material: peripheral blood. This TCR came from a woman aged 40-49 years who had recovered from COVID-19. In DNA, the CDR3 is TGCAGCGTTGAAGAGGTCTTAGCGGGGGGCCGGGGGCAAGAGACCCAGTACTTC. Translating it yields CSVEEVLAGGRGQETQYF.